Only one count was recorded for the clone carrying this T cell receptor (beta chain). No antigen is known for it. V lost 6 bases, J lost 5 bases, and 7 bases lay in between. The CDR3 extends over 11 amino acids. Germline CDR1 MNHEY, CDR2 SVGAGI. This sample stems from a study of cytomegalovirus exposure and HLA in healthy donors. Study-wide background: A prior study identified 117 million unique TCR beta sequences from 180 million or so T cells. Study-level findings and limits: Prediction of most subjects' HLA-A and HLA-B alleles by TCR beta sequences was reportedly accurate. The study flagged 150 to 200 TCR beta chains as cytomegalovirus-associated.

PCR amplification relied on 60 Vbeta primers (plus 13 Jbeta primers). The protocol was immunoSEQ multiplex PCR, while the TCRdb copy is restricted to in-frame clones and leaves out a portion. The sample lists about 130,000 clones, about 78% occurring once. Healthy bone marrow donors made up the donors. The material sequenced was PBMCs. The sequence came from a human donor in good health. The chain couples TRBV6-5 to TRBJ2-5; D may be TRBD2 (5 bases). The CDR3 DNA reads TGTGCCAGCAGGGACTGGGAGACCCAGTACTTC. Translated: CASRDWETQYF.